The 28 T cell receptor beta chains in this list originate from one sample, sequenced in a study of neoadjuvant nivolumab and ipilimumab in lung cancer. Only in-frame clones appear in the TCRdb table, and some are missing; sequencing was by immunoSEQ multiplex PCR. The table shows some 30,000 clones, with approximately 90% occurring only once. Here the sequenced sample was peripheral blood, taken after neoadjuvant nivolumab, alone or with ipilimumab, at or shortly before surgery. The receptor source for this set is an adult with non-small cell lung cancer.

The rearrangement uses TRBV5-1 and TRBJ2-3, with TRBD2 identical over 8 bases. The germline CDR1 and CDR2 sequences are SGHRS and YFSETQ. The CDR3 totals 15 residues. The V segment lost 2 bases and the J segment 1 base; nucleotides outside the gene matches: 3. Here the CDR3 DNA reads TGCGCCAGCAGCTTTAGCGGGGACCGCACAGATACGCAGTATTTT. It specifies CASSFSGDRTDTQYF. Looking up the rest from reference TRBV5-1 and TRBJ2-3 gives the full variable domain: KAGVTQTPRYLIKTRGQQVTLSCSPISGHRSVSWYQQTPGQGLQFLFEYFSETQRNKGNFPGRFSGRQFSNSRSEMNVSTLELGDSALYLCASSFSGDRTDTQYFGPGTRLTVL.

The chain links TRBV4-1 to TRBJ2-3; D is unresolved. The CDR3 consists of 15 residues. Germline lookup yields CDR1 MGHRA and CDR2 YSYEKL. The V gene lost 0 bases and the J gene lost 0 bases, with 7 bases spanning the gap. The DNA for the CDR3 is TGCGCCAGCAGCCAAGATTCTGGAAGCACAGATACGCAGTATTTT. Translated: CASSQDSGSTDTQYF.

The rearrangement uses TRBV1 and TRBJ1-1. TRBV1 is termed a pseudogene. This CDR3 contains 12 residues. Here the CDR3 DNA reads TGCACCAGCAGCCCAACCTTCACTGAAGCTTTCTTT. Its protein product is CTSSPTFTEAFF.

This CDR3 reads CATAGTPYSYTF. The CDR3 bases are TGTGCCACCGCGGGGACACCATACAGCTACACCTTC. The chain is built from TRBV27 and TRBJ1-2; D is perhaps TRBD1 (6 bases). Germline CDR1 MNHEY, CDR2 SMNVEV (reference sequence). Trimming took 10 bases from V and 9 from J, leaving 18 bases between them. The CDR3 sequence is 12 residues long.

CDR3 in amino acids: CASSQDPAIDTQYF. The CDR3 DNA sequence: TGTGCCAGCAGCCAAGACCCTGCGATTGATACGCAGTATTTT. The chain carries TRBV14 and TRBJ2-3; D is undetermined. Between the trimmed V and J ends, which lost 0 bases and 6 bases, there was a span of 10 bases. Germline V lookup: CDR1 SGHDN, CDR2 FVKESK. There are 14 residues in the CDR3.

This chain uses TRBV20-1 with TRBJ2-5; unclear D gene. The germline CDR1 and CDR2 sequences are DFQATT and SNEGSKA (reference sequence). Trimming stripped 0 bases from V and 5 bases from J, with 1 base between. The CDR3 extends over 10 amino acids. CDR3: CSAREETQYF. In DNA form, the CDR3 reads TGCAGTGCTAGAGAGGAGACCCAGTACTTC.

For the CDR3, the DNA is TGTGCCAGCAGCACGAGGACAGGGGAAAACTATGGCTACACCTTC. As protein: CASSTRTGENYGYTF. The chain is built from TRBV7-2 and TRBJ1-2, with TRBD1 matching 9 bases. Trimming cost V 5 bases and J 2 bases; bases outside gene matches: 6. CDR1 and CDR2 (germline): SGHTA, FQGNSA. The CDR3 is made up of 15 amino acids.

The chain combines TRBV7-9 with TRBJ2-2; D is ambiguous. This CDR3 comprises 13 residues. V shed 2 bases and J shed 2 bases, with 3 bases lying between them. Germline CDR1 and CDR2: SEHNR and FQNEAQ (reference sequence). This chain's CDR3 is CASSLFNTGELFF. CDR3 nucleotide sequence: TGTGCCAGCAGCTTATTCAACACCGGGGAGCTGTTTTTT.

The J gene is TRBJ2-5, the V gene TRBV15; D unresolved. V gave up 1 base and J gave up 5 bases, with 8 bases separating them. Per germline, CDR1 LNHNV and CDR2 YYDKDF (reference sequence). The CDR3 spans 13 residues. CDR3 protein: CATSRGFGETQYF. The CDR3 DNA follows: TGTGCCACCAGCAGAGGCTTTGGTGAGACCCAGTACTTC. Filled out from reference TRBV15 and TRBJ2-5, the complete variable domain reads DAMVIQNPRYQVTQFGKPVTLSCSQTLNHNVMYWYQQKSSQAPKLLFHYYDKDFNNEADTPDNFQSRRPNTSFCFLDIRSPGLGDTAMYLCATSRGFGETQYFGPGTRLLVL.

The rearrangement uses TRBV7-9 and TRBJ1-1; 12 positions match TRBD1. CDR1 and CDR2 from the germline V gene are SEHNR and FQNEAQ (reference sequence). The CDR3 is 16 amino acids. The ends lost 0 bases at V and 9 bases at J; junction bases unmatched: 8. The CDR3 protein is CASSLAPGTGGAKAFF. The CDR3 DNA reads as TGTGCCAGCAGCTTAGCGCCAGGGACAGGGGGCGCGAAAGCTTTCTTT.

By frequency in the sample, this clone is medium-sized. V and J are TRBV19 and TRBJ1-1; weak D call: TRBD1 (5 bases). V shed 1 base and J shed 1 base, with 10 bases lying between them. This CDR3 spans 15 amino acids. Germline-derived CDR1 and CDR2 are LNHDA and SQIVND (reference sequence). This chain's CDR3 is CASSIGGTANTEAFF. CDR3 nucleotides: TGTGCCAGTAGTATAGGGGGGACCGCGAACACTGAAGCTTTCTTT.

The chain carries TRBV5-6 and TRBJ2-7; 8 nucleotides line up with TRBD2. The CDR3 is 14 amino acids. CDR1 SGHDT and CDR2 YYEEEE come from the germline V gene. V shed 4 bases, J shed 3 bases, and the junction held 6 bases outside the gene matches. The CDR3 DNA is TGTGCCAGCAGCGCGACTAGCGTGAACTACGAGCAGTACTTC. Translated, it gives CASSATSVNYEQYF.

V and J are TRBV2 and TRBJ1-2, with D uncertain. V lost 3 bases, J lost 7 bases, and 9 bases lay in between. Per germline, CDR1 SNHLY and CDR2 FYNNEI. The CDR3 sequence is 12 residues long. The CDR3 here is CASSELGFGYTF. The CDR3 bases are TGTGCCAGCAGTGAGTTGGGGTTTGGCTACACCTTC. The complete variable domain, with remaining parts taken from reference TRBV2 and TRBJ1-2, reads EPEVTQTPSHQVTQMGQEVILRCVPISNHLYFYWYRQILGQKVEFLVSFYNNEISEKSEIFDDQFSVERPDGSNFTLKIRSTKLEDSAMYFCASSELGFGYTFGSGTRLTVV.

The chain couples TRBV10-2 to TRBJ2-3; TRBD2 aligns across 13 bases. Germline CDR1 is WSHSY and CDR2 is SAAADI. The trim removed 4 bases at V and 6 bases at J, leaving 7 bases unmatched. This CDR3 has 16 amino acids. In DNA, the CDR3 is TGCGCCAGCAGTGGGGGACTAGCGGGACGGGCTGATACGCAGTATTTT. This gives the protein CASSGGLAGRADTQYF.

This chain joins TRBV7-2 and TRBJ2-1; a weak D match, TRBD2 (6 bases). The CDR3 is made up of 15 amino acids. Germline assignment: CDR1 SGHTA and CDR2 FQGNSA. V was cut by 1 base and J by 8 bases, with 15 bases left in between. The CDR3 bases are TGTGCCAGCAGCTTAGTTGTTGCGGGGAGTGATGAGCAGTTCTTC. Translating gives CASSLVVAGSDEQFF. The full variable domain, with the rest looked up from reference TRBV7-2 and TRBJ2-1, is GAGVSQSPSNKVTEKGKDVELRCDPISGHTALYWYRQSLGQGLEFLIYFQGNSAPDKSGLPSDRFSAERTGGSVSTLTIQRTQQEDSAVYLCASSLVVAGSDEQFFGPGTRLTVL.

The sample holds a few counts of this clone. The CDR3: CASSLGGKYEQYF. The CDR3 DNA follows: TGTGCCAGCAGCCTGGGCGGGAAATACGAGCAGTACTTC. This sequence joins TRBV5-6 and TRBJ2-7; perhaps TRBD2 as D (6 bases). The germline V and J ends were trimmed by 4 bases and 4 bases, with 12 bases remaining between them. The length of the CDR3 is 13 residues. In germline, CDR1 is SGHDT, CDR2 YYEEEE.

The chain carries TRBV20-1 and TRBJ2-7, with D unresolved. The length of the CDR3 is 11 residues. From germline, CDR1 is DFQATT and CDR2 SNEGSKA (reference sequence). V was cut by 5 bases and J by 7 bases, with 12 bases left in between. Here the CDR3 DNA reads TGCAGTGCTTCCCCGATGGGGGAGCAGTACTTC. It codes for CSASPMGEQYF.

This chain uses TRBV14 with TRBJ2-5, with TRBD1 matching 8 bases. V dropped 3 bases and J dropped 2; count of bases not matched to a gene: 8. Germline V gene lookup returns CDR1 SGHDN and CDR2 FVKESK. CDR3 length equals 16 residues. In nucleotides, the CDR3 is TGTGCCAGCAGCCACCGCCGGGGACAGGAACAAGAGACCCAGTACTTC. It encodes CASSHRRGQEQETQYF.

This clone was detected only once. The chain employs TRBV6-5 and TRBJ1-5; D is possibly TRBD1 (5 bases). Deletions cut 0 bases from V and 4 bases from J, with 10 bases between. The CDR3 totals 15 residues. From germline, CDR1 is MNHEY and CDR2 SVGAGI. The CDR3 nucleotides are TGTGCCAGCAGTTACTCTGGGCAGGGAAATCAGCCCCAGCATTTT. It encodes CASSYSGQGNQPQHF.

This clone came up once. The chain has TRBV6-5 and TRBJ2-3; D may be TRBD1 (6 bases). CDR1 is MNHEY, CDR2 SVGAGI, per germline. Trimming removed 2 bases from V and 6 bases from J, with 15 bases in between. This CDR3 region has 15 residues. The CDR3 is CASSYQGRFSDTQYF. CDR3 bases: TGTGCCAGCAGTTACCAGGGGCGCTTTTCCGATACGCAGTATTTT.

This chain connects TRBV5-1 to TRBJ1-1, with 7 bases lining up with TRBD1. Germline assignment: CDR1 SGHRS and CDR2 YFSETQ. The V gene end was trimmed by 4 bases and the J gene end by 5 bases; junction bases not matched to a gene: 5. There are 13 residues in the CDR3. As DNA, the CDR3 is TGCGCCAGCAGCCCGACAGGGAGGACTGAAGCTTTCTTT. Translating gives CASSPTGRTEAFF.

This clone came up a few times. The V and J genes are TRBV18 and TRBJ1-5; D may be TRBD1 (5 bases). CDR3 length equals 13 residues. Trimming cost V 6 bases and J 5 bases, with 11 bases left between them. Germline lookup yields CDR1 KGHSH and CDR2 LQKENI. CDR3 loop: CASSPGRDQPQHF. The DNA for the CDR3 is TGTGCCAGCTCGCCGGGCAGGGATCAGCCCCAGCATTTT.

CDR3 in amino acids: CASSVAGLQTYEQYF. In DNA form, the CDR3 reads TGTGCCAGCAGCGTAGCCGGACTGCAGACCTACGAGCAGTACTTC. The rearrangement joins TRBV9 to TRBJ2-7; tentative D call: TRBD2 (5 bases). The germline V gene encodes CDR1 SGDLS and CDR2 YYNGEE. The V end was cut by 0 bases, the J end by 2 bases, with 12 bases between. This CDR3 region has 15 residues.

The chain couples TRBV7-9 to TRBJ1-1; D ambiguous. V dropped 0 bases and J dropped 6 bases, with 11 bases sitting between them. The CDR3 is 14 residues long. The germline V gene has CDR1 SEHNR and CDR2 FQNEAQ (reference sequence). The DNA of the CDR3 is TGTGCCAGCAGCTTAGCGACACTCCGCGCTGAAGCTTTCTTT. Translation gives CASSLATLRAEAFF.

This clone was counted between two and nine times. The chain uses TRBV5-6 and TRBJ1-2, with D hard to call. Germline CDR1 and CDR2: SGHDT and YYEEEE. The CDR3 totals 15 residues. The ends were cut back, 3 bases at V and 0 bases at J, with 12 bases in the middle. In DNA form, the CDR3 reads TGTGCCAGCAGCTCGCTGGACGGAACTAACTATGGCTACACCTTC. Its translation is CASSSLDGTNYGYTF.

The chain carries TRBV6-1 and TRBJ2-2, with D perhaps matching TRBD1 (6 bases). The germline V gene has CDR1 MNHNS and CDR2 SASEGT. The V end lost 4 bases, the J end lost 8 bases, and 11 bases lay between the germline ends. This CDR3 spans 13 amino acids. CDR3 bases: TGTGCCAGCAGTGGCGAGGGGGAAGGGGAGCTGTTTTTT. It translates to CASSGEGEGELFF.

V usage is TRBV14 and J usage is TRBJ1-4, with a tentative D call TRBD1 (5 bases). The CDR3 loop spans 15 amino acids. Germline V gives CDR1 SGHDN, CDR2 FVKESK. Trimming shortened V by 5 bases and J by 8 bases, and 18 bases separated the two germline ends. The CDR3 is CASSRSRTGNEKLFF. CDR3 bases: TGTGCCAGCAGCAGGAGTCGAACAGGAAACGAAAAACTGTTTTTT.

The CDR3, as DNA: TGTGCCAGCAGCCGCGACAGGCTAGGGTCCTACGAGCAGTACTTC. Encoded protein: CASSRDRLGSYEQYF. The chain is built from TRBV5-4 and TRBJ2-7; weak D call: TRBD1 (6 bases). This CDR3 contains 15 residues. Deletions cut 4 bases from V and 1 base from J, with 15 bases between. Germline CDR1 is SGHNT and CDR2 is YYREEE (reference sequence).